These T cell receptor beta chains were read from a single sample in a study of shared clonotypes between healthy human individuals. Clones were read by immunoSEQ multiplex PCR, and TCRdb kept only the in-frame ones, dropping some. The sample holds 600,000 or so clones, roughly 95% seen once. Source material: naive CD8+ T cells sorted from blood. All receptors derive from a woman aged 25-40 years in good health. CDR3s include the opening cysteine and the closing phenylalanine or tryptophan. Each record gives: CDR3 length, V gene, D gene, clone size, J gene, CDR3 protein, CDR3 DNA. D genes are given only for firm matches. Clone size is given for some rows only: seen once, a few or many times, or a class if the clone is expanded.

len: 14
v_gene: TRBV6-5
d_gene: NA
abundance: NA
j_gene: TRBJ1-5
CDR3aa: CASSYIEGGQPQHF
CDR3nt: TGTGCCAGCAGTTACATCGAGGGGGGTCAGCCCCAGCATTTT

len: 14
v_gene: TRBV19
d_gene: NA
abundance: NA
j_gene: TRBJ2-5
CDR3aa: CASIIWGAIETQYF
CDR3nt: TGTGCCAGTATTATATGGGGAGCTATAGAGACCCAGTACTTC

len: 12
v_gene: TRBV7-9
d_gene: NA
abundance: NA
j_gene: TRBJ1-1
CDR3aa: CASSLGKAEAFF
CDR3nt: TGTGCCAGCAGCCTAGGAAAGGCTGAAGCTTTCTTT

len: 16
v_gene: TRBV7-9
d_gene: TRBD2
abundance: NA
j_gene: TRBJ2-7
CDR3aa: CASSLAMLAASYEQYF
CDR3nt: TGTGCCAGCAGCTTAGCGATGCTAGCGGCGTCCTACGAGCAGTACTTC

len: 13
v_gene: TRBV7-4
d_gene: NA
abundance: NA
j_gene: TRBJ2-1
CDR3aa: CASSGVRDNEQFF
CDR3nt: TGTGCCAGCAGCGGGGTACGGGACAATGAGCAGTTCTTC

len: 15
v_gene: TRBV9
d_gene: NA
abundance: once
j_gene: TRBJ2-5
CDR3aa: CASSVGLGWSETQYF
CDR3nt: TGTGCCAGCAGCGTAGGGTTGGGATGGTCAGAGACCCAGTACTTC

len: 20
v_gene: TRBV28
d_gene: TRBD2
abundance: NA
j_gene: TRBJ2-2
CDR3aa: CASSFPGTSLTPSNTGELFF
CDR3nt: TGTGCCAGCAGTTTCCCCGGGACTAGCCTAACCCCCTCGAACACCGGGGAGCTGTTTTTT

len: 18
v_gene: TRBV7-9
d_gene: NA
abundance: NA
j_gene: TRBJ2-7
CDR3aa: CASSFLDVIAESSYEQYF
CDR3nt: TGTGCCAGCAGCTTTCTGGATGTCATAGCTGAAAGTTCCTACGAGCAGTACTTC

len: 11
v_gene: TRBV27
d_gene: NA
abundance: NA
j_gene: TRBJ2-7
CDR3aa: CASSSVYEQYF
CDR3nt: TGTGCCAGCAGTTCCGTCTACGAGCAGTACTTC

len: 14
v_gene: TRBV5-4
d_gene: TRBD1
abundance: NA
j_gene: TRBJ1-4
CDR3aa: CASRPTGTNEKLFF
CDR3nt: TGTGCCAGCAGGCCGACAGGGACTAATGAAAAACTGTTTTTT

len: 15
v_gene: TRBV13
d_gene: NA
abundance: NA
j_gene: TRBJ2-7
CDR3aa: CASSLGPGFSYEQYF
CDR3nt: TGTGCCAGCAGCTTAGGGCCAGGTTTCTCCTACGAGCAGTACTTC

len: 18
v_gene: TRBV28
d_gene: TRBD2
abundance: NA
j_gene: TRBJ2-1
CDR3aa: CASRVNPRLAGAYNEQFF
CDR3nt: TGTGCCAGCAGGGTAAATCCTCGTCTAGCGGGGGCCTACAATGAGCAGTTCTTC

len: 14
v_gene: TRBV10-1
d_gene: TRBD1
abundance: once
j_gene: TRBJ1-4
CDR3aa: CASRRGQGEEKLFF
CDR3nt: TGCGCCAGCAGACGGGGACAGGGGGAAGAAAAACTGTTTTTT

len: 15
v_gene: TRBV7-8
d_gene: NA
abundance: once
j_gene: TRBJ1-2
CDR3aa: CASSLAATANYGYTF
CDR3nt: TGTGCCAGCAGCTTAGCTGCAACTGCTAACTATGGCTACACCTTC

len: 21
v_gene: TRBV2
d_gene: TRBD2
abundance: NA
j_gene: TRBJ2-3
CDR3aa: CASSEEAASGRGTIRGDTQYF
CDR3nt: TGTGCCAGCAGTGAAGAGGCCGCTAGCGGGAGGGGCACTATTAGGGGAGATACGCAGTATTTT

len: 16
v_gene: TRBV11-2
d_gene: TRBD2
abundance: NA
j_gene: TRBJ2-3
CDR3aa: CASSFPGLDPRDTQYF
CDR3nt: TGTGCCAGCAGTTTTCCGGGACTAGATCCCCGGGATACGCAGTATTTT

len: 14
v_gene: TRBV29-1
d_gene: TRBD2
abundance: NA
j_gene: TRBJ2-7
CDR3aa: CSVGEGGRTYEQYF
CDR3nt: TGCAGCGTTGGGGAGGGCGGAAGAACCTACGAGCAGTACTTC

len: 14
v_gene: TRBV13
d_gene: TRBD2
abundance: NA
j_gene: TRBJ2-7
CDR3aa: CASSFGTSGYEQYF
CDR3nt: TGTGCCAGCAGCTTTGGGACTAGCGGGTACGAGCAGTACTTC

len: 16
v_gene: TRBV7-6
d_gene: TRBD2
abundance: once
j_gene: TRBJ2-7
CDR3aa: CASSLVSGRSSYEQYF
CDR3nt: TGTGCCAGCAGCTTAGTCAGCGGGAGGAGCTCCTACGAGCAGTACTTC

len: 13
v_gene: TRBV2
d_gene: NA
abundance: few
j_gene: TRBJ1-5
CDR3aa: CASDEGGNQPQHF
CDR3nt: TGTGCCAGTGACGAAGGAGGCAATCAGCCCCAGCATTTT

len: 14
v_gene: TRBV2
d_gene: NA
abundance: NA
j_gene: TRBJ2-2
CDR3aa: CASSRTVNTGELFF
CDR3nt: TGTGCCAGCAGCCGGACGGTGAACACCGGGGAGCTGTTTTTT

len: 16
v_gene: TRBV28
d_gene: TRBD1
abundance: NA
j_gene: TRBJ2-3
CDR3aa: CASSTGTDPPPDTQYF
CDR3nt: TGTGCCAGCAGTACCGGGACAGACCCCCCGCCAGATACGCAGTATTTT

len: 15
v_gene: TRBV13
d_gene: NA
abundance: NA
j_gene: TRBJ1-1
CDR3aa: CASSLYRRMNTEAFF
CDR3nt: TGTGCCAGCAGCCTATACAGGAGGATGAACACTGAAGCTTTCTTT